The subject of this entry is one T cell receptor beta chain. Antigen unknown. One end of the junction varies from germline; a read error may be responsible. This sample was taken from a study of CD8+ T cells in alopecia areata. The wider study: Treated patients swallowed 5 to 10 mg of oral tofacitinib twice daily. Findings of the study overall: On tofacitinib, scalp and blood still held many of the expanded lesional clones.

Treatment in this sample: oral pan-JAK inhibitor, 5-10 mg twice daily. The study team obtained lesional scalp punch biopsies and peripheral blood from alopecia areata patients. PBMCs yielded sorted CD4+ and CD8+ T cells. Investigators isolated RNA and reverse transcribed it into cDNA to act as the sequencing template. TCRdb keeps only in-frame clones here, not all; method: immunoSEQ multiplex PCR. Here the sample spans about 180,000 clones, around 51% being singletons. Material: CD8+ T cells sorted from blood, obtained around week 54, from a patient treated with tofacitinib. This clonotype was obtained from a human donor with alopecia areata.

CDR3 nucleotide sequence: TGTGCCAGCAGTGAATATACGGGGGACTACGGCTACACCTTC. Translating it yields CASSEYTGDYGYTF. This chain links TRBV25-1 with TRBJ1-2, with TRBD1 as a possible D gene (5 bases). Germline CDR1 reads MGHDK; CDR2 reads SYGVNS. The CDR3 extends over 14 amino acids.